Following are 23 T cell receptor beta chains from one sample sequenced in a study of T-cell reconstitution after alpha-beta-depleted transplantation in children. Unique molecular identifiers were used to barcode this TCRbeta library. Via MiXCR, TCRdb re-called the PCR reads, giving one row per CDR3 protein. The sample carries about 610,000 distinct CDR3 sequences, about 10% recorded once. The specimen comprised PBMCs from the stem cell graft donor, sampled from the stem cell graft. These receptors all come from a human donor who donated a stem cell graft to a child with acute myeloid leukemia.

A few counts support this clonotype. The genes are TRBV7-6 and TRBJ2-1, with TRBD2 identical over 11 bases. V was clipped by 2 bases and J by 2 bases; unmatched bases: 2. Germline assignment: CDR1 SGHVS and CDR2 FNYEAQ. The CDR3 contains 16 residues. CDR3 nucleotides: TGTGCCAGCAGCTTAAGACTAGCGGGACCCTACAATGAGCAGTTCTTC. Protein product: CASSLRLAGPYNEQFF.

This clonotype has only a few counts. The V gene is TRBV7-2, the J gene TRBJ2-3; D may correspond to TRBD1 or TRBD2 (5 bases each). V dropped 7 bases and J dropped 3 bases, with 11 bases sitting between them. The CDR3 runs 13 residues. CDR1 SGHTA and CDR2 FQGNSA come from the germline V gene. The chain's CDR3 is CASKGWGTDTQYF. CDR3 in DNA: TGTGCCAGCAAAGGTTGGGGGACAGATACGCAGTATTTT.

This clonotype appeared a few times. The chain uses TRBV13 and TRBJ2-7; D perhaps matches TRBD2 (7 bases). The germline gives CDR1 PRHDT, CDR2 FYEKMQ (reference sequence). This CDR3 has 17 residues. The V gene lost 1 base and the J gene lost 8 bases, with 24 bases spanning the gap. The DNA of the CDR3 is TGTGCCAGCAGCTTAGTCGAGGAGGAACCCGGGGGGCTCAAGCAGTACTTC. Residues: CASSLVEEEPGGLKQYF.

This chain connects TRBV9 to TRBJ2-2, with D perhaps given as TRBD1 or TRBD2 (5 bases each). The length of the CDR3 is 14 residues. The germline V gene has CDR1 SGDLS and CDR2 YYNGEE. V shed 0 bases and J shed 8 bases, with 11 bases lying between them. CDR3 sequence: CASSVGGALGELFF. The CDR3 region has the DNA TGTGCCAGCAGCGTAGGAGGGGCCCTGGGGGAGCTGTTTTTT.

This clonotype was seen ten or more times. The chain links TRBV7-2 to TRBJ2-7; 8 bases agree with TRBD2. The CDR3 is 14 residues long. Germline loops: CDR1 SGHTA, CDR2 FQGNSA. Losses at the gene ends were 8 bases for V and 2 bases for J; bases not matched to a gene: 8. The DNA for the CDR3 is TGTGCCAGCGCTGACCAAGCGGGGGCCTACGAGCAGTACTTC. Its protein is CASADQAGAYEQYF.

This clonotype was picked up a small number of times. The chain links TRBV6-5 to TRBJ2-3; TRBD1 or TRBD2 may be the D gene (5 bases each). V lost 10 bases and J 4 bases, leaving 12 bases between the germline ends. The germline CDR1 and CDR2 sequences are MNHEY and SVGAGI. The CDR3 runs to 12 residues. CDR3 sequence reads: CATIGTADTQYF. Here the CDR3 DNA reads TGTGCCACCATCGGGACCGCAGATACGCAGTATTTT.

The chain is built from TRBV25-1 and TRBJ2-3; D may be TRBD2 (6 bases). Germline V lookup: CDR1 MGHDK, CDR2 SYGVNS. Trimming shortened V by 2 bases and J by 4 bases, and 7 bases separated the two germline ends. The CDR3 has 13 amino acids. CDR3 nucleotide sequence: TGTGCCAGCAGTGAACCGGGAGCAGATACGCAGTATTTT. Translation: CASSEPGADTQYF. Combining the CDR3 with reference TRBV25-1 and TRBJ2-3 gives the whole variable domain EADIYQTPRYLVIGTGKKITLECSQTMGHDKMYWYQQDPGMELHLIHYSYGVNSTEKGDLSSESTVSRIRTEHFPLTLESARPSHTSQYLCASSEPGADTQYFGPGTRLTVL.

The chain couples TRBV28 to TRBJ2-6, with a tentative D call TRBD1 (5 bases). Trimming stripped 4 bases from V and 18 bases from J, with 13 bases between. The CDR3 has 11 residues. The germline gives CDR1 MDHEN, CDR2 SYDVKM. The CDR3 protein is CASSYKGYTTF. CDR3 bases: TGTGCCAGCAGTTACAAGGGGTACACGACTTTC. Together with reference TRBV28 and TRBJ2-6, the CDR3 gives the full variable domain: DVKVTQSSRYLVKRTGEKVFLECVQDMDHENMFWYRQDPGLGLRLIYFSYDVKMKEKGDIPEGYSVSREKKERFSLILESASTNQTSMYLCASSYKGYTTFGAGSRLTVL.

The CDR3 nucleotides read TGTGCCAGCAGGTCCCTACAAGAGACCCAGTACTTC. It codes for CASRSLQETQYF. The gene calls are TRBV28 and TRBJ2-5; no reliable D call. Germline V lookup: CDR1 MDHEN, CDR2 SYDVKM. Trimming removed 6 bases from V and 2 bases from J, with 7 bases in between. There are 12 residues in the CDR3.

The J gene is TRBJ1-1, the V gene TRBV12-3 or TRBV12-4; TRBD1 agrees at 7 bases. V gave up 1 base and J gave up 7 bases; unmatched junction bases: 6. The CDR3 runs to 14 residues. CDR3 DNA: TGTGCCAGCAGTTTAGGGGGACAGTTAAGTGAAGCTTTCTTT. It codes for CASSLGGQLSEAFF.

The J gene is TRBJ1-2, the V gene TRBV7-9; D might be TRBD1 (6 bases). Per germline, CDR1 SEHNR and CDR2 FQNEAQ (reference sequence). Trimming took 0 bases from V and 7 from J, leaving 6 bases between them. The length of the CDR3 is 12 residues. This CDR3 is CASSLAQGGYTF. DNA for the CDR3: TGTGCCAGCAGCTTAGCACAGGGTGGCTACACCTTC.

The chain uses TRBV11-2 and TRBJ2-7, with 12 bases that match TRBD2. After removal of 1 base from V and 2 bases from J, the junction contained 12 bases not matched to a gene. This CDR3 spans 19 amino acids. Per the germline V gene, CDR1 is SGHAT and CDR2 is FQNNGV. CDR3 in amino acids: CASSLVARLAGALTYEQYF. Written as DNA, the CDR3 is TGTGCCAGCAGCTTAGTAGCCCGACTAGCGGGGGCCCTTACCTACGAGCAGTACTTC.

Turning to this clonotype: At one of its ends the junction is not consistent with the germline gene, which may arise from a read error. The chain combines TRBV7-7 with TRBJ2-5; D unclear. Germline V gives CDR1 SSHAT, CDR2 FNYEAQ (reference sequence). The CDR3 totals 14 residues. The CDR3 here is CASSSLGIQETQYF. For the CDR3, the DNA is TGTGCTAGCAGCTCCCTGGGTATTCAAGAGACCCAGTACTTC.

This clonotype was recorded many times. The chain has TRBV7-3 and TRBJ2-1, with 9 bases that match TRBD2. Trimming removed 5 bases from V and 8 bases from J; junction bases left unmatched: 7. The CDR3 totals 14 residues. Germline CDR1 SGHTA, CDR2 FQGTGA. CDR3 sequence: CASSISGSRDEQFF. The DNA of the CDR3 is TGTGCCAGCAGCATTAGCGGGAGTAGGGATGAGCAGTTCTTC.

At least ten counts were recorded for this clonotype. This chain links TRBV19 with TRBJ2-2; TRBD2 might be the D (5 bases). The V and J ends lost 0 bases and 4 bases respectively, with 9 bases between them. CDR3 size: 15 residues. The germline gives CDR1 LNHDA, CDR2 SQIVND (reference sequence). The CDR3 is CASSIDARGTGELFF. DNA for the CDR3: TGTGCCAGTAGTATAGACGCCCGGGGCACCGGGGAGCTGTTTTTT.

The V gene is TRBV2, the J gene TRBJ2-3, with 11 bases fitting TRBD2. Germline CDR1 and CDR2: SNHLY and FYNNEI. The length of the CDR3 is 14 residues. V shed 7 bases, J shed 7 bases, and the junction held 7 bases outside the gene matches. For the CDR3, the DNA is TGTGCCAGCACTAGCGGGGGGTCTCCTTATACGCAGTATTTT. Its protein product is CASTSGGSPYTQYF.

CDR3 loop: CASSYGLAVNTGELFF. As DNA, the CDR3 is TGTGCCAGCAGTTACGGACTAGCGGTCAACACCGGGGAGCTGTTTTTT. This rearrangement joins TRBV6-5 to TRBJ2-2; TRBD2 agrees at 10 bases. Trimming at V came to 2 bases and at J to 2 bases, leaving 2 bases not matched to a gene. The CDR3 loop spans 16 amino acids. Germline CDR1 is MNHEY and CDR2 is SVGAGI.

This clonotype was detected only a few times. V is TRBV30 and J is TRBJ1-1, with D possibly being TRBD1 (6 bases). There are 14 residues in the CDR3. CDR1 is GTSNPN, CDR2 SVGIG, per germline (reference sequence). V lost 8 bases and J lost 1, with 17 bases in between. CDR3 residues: CAHTDSRRNTEAFF. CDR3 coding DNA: TGTGCCCATACGGACAGCCGGAGGAACACTGAAGCTTTCTTT.

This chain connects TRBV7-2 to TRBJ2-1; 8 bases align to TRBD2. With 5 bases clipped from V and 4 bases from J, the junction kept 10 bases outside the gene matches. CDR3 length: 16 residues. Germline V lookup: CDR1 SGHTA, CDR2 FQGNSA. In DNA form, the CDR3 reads TGTGCCAGCAGCCAATGGACTAGCAATATTTACAATGAGCAGTTCTTC. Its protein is CASSQWTSNIYNEQFF. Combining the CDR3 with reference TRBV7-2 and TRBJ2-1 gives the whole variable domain GAGVSQSPSNKVTEKGKDVELRCDPISGHTALYWYRQSLGQGLEFLIYFQGNSAPDKSGLPSDRFSAERTGGSVSTLTIQRTQQEDSAVYLCASSQWTSNIYNEQFFGPGTRLTVL.

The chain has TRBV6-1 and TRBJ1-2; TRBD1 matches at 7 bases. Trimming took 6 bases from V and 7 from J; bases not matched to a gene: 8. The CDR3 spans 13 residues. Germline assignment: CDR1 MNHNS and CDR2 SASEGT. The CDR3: CASSPPTGFGYTF. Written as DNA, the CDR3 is TGTGCCAGCAGCCCACCGACAGGGTTTGGCTACACCTTC.

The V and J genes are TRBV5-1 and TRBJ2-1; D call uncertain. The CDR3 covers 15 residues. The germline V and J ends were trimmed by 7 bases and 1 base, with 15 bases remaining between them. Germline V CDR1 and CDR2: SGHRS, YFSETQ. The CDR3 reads CASRRTVLSYNEQFF. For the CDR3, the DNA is TGCGCCAGCCGCCGGACCGTCTTGTCCTACAATGAGCAGTTCTTC.

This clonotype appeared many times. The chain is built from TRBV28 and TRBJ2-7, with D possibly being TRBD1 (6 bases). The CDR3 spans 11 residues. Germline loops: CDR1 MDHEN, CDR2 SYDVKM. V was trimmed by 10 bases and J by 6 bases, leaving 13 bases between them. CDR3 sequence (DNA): TGTGCCACCAGGGGTACCCCCGAGCAGTACTTC. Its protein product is CATRGTPEQYF.

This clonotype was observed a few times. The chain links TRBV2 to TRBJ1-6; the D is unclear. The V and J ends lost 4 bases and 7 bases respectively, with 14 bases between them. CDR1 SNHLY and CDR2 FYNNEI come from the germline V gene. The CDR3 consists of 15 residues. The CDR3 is CASSGARGRNSPLHF. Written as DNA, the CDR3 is TGTGCCAGCAGTGGGGCTCGCGGTCGGAATTCACCCCTCCACTTT.